Listed below are T cell receptor beta chains from one sample, sequenced in a study of CD8 T cells in Susac syndrome. TCRdb recomputed calls from the immunoSEQ multiplex PCR reads with MiXCR, one row per CDR3 protein. This sample has 25,000 to 30,000 distinct CDR3 sequences, with about 93% found just once. Sequencing used CD8+ T cells from PBMCs. These receptors were taken from a human donor in good health. Each CDR3 is given without its conserved first and last residue. D genes are given only for firm matches. Size tells how often a clone was seen (once, few, many) or the class of an expanded clone, and some rows leave it out.

V gene	clone size	J gene	D gene	CDR3 protein
TRBV4-1	-	TRBJ2-5	TRBD1	ASSQEWGTGYQETQY
TRBV20-1	-	TRBJ2-1	TRBD2	SARDGAGGPRVANEQF
TRBV29-1	-	TRBJ1-2	-	SGESNYGYT
TRBV19	-	TRBJ2-1	-	ASSTGHGGYNEQF
TRBV20-1	-	TRBJ2-5	TRBD1	SARMGFVTGEQETQY
TRBV10-3	-	TRBJ2-3	TRBD1	ATNEGQGADTQY
TRBV7-8	-	TRBJ1-5	-	ASSPEAGSDQPQH
TRBV7-9	-	TRBJ2-7	-	AGQRDSYEQY
TRBV7-2	-	TRBJ1-1	-	ASSLEWSSNAEAF
TRBV6-6	-	TRBJ1-1	-	ASSSYRGNTEAF
TRBV4-3	-	TRBJ2-7	-	ASSQAWTTNYEQY
TRBV12-3/TRBV12-4	-	TRBJ1-2	-	ASSLAGEYGYT
TRBV20-1	-	TRBJ2-3	-	SAREISGYTDTQY
TRBV6-2/TRBV6-3	few	TRBJ2-1	-	ASSSGARNEQF
TRBV25-1	-	TRBJ2-7	-	ASSEKAGAAYEQY
TRBV10-3	-	TRBJ2-3	-	AISDFMDTQY
TRBV7-8	-	TRBJ1-1	-	ATQAGRNTEAF
TRBV29-1	-	TRBJ1-1	TRBD1	SVAGQLNTEAF
TRBV10-1	-	TRBJ2-7	-	ASAGTNFYEQY
TRBV6-6	-	TRBJ1-2	-	ATKGEGNYGYT
TRBV27	once	TRBJ2-5	-	ASTLGETQY
TRBV6-2/TRBV6-3	few	TRBJ2-3	-	ASSYAGPDTQY
TRBV12-5	once	TRBJ1-2	-	ASGLGGLDGYT
TRBV27	once	TRBJ1-2	TRBD1	AVYRGGDGYT
TRBV14	-	TRBJ2-3	TRBD2	ASSQDFRIAGTDTQY
TRBV20-1	-	TRBJ1-1	-	SAIGDTEAF